This entry describes one T cell receptor beta chain. This CDR3 is 14 amino acids long. Germline CDR1 reads SEHNR; CDR2 reads FQNEAQ (reference sequence). Trimming took 1 base from V and 6 from J; bases not matched to a gene: 5. The data stem from a study of blood T cell repertoires in COVID-19. As handled by the study authors: Reference gene primer amplification gave estimated nucleated cell counts. Clones were read by immunoSEQ multiplex PCR, and TCRdb kept only the in-frame ones, dropping some. That table furnishes V, J and clone size, whereas the DNA furnished D and trimming. The sample lists some 400,000 clones; about 89% were seen once.

The chain joins TRBV7-9 to TRBJ2-7, with 8 bases matching TRBD1. The receptor was derived from a woman aged 55-75 years with COVID-19, enrolled during active disease. The sample was peripheral blood. DNA for the CDR3: TGTGCCAGCAGCTTAGTTCCAGGGGGCGCCGAGCAGTACTTC. This codes for CASSLVPGGAEQYF.